Below, one T cell receptor beta chain is given with its context. TCRdb's table, derived via immunoSEQ multiplex PCR, lists solely in-frame clones and lacks some. The sample records about 36,000 clones, 60% to 80% being singletons. These data are taken from a study of OX40 agonist ivuxolimab in advanced cancers. Germline CDR1 MNHNY, CDR2 SVGAGI (reference sequence). Trimming stripped 0 bases from V and 0 bases from J, with 8 bases between. The CDR3 spans 16 residues. This chain uses TRBV6-6 with TRBJ1-4; no clear D gene. The sequence derives from an adult with an advanced solid tumor such as melanoma, head and neck, liver or kidney cancer. The material sequenced was CD4+ or CD8+ T cells sorted from blood, taken in a trial of the OX40 agonist ivuxolimab. CDR3: CASSYSILSTNEKLFF. DNA for the CDR3: TGTGCCAGCAGTTACTCAATACTTTCAACTAATGAAAAACTGTTTTTT.